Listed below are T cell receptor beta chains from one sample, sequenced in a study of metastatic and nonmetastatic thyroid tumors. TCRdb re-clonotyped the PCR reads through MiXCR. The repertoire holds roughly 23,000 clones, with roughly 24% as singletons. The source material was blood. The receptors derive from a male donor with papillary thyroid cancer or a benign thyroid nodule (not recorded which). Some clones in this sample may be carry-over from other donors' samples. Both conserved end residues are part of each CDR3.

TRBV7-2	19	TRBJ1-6	CASSLAQDRGDSYNSPLHF
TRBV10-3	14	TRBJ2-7	CAISESTTAYEQYF
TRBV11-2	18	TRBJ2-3	CASRLHRVGALGTDTQYF
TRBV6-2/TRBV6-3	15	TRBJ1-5	CASSSQPDSLQPQHF
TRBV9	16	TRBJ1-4	CASSVAPGQGDEKLFF
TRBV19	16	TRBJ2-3	CASSTLAGGRTDTQYF
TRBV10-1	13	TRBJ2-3	CASSESVSGGQYF
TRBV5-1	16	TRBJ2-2	CASSLAGRTDTGELFF
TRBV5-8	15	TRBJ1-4	CASSPTGGLGEKLFF
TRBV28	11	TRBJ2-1	CAVGPYNEQFF
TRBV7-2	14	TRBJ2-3	CASSNSGRLDTQYF
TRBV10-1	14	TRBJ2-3	CASRGQGSTDTQYF
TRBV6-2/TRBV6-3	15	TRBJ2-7	CASSSLAGVGYEQYF
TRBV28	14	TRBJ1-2	CASSFPGANYVYTF
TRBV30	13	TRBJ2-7	CAWSRGMGGEQYF
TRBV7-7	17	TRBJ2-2	CASSLMQGATNTGELFF
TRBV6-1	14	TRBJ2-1	CASSPLESYNEQFF
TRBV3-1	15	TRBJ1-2	CASSQGQSNNYGYTF
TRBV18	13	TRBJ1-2	CASSPGLDDGYTF
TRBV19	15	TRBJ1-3	CASSEDRRAGNTIYF
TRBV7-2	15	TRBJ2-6	CASSKTSAGANVLTF
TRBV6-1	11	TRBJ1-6	CASLEHSPLHF